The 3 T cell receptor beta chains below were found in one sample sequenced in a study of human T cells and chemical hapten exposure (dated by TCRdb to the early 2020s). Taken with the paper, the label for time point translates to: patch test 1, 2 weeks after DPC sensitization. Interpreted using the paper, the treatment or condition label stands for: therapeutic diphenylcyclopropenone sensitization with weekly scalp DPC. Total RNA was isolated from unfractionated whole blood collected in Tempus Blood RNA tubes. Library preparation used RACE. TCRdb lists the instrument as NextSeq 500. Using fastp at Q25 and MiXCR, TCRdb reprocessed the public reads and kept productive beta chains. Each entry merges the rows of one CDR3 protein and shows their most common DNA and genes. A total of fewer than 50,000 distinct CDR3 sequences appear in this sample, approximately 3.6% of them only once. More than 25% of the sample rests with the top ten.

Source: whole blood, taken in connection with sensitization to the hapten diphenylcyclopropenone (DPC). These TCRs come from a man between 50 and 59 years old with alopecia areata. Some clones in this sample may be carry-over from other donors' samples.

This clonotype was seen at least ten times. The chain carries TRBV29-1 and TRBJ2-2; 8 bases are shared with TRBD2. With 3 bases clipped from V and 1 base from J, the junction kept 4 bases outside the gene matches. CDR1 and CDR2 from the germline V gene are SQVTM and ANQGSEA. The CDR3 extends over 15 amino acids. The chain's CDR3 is CSVDVTSGNTGELFF. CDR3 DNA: TGCAGCGTTGATGTCACTAGCGGGAACACCGGGGAGCTGTTTTTT.

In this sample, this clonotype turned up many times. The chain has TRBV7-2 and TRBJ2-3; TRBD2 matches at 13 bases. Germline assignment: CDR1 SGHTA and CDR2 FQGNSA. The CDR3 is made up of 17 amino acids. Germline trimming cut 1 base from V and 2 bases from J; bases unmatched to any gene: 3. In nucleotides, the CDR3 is TGTGCCAGCAGCTTAGGGACTAGCGGGAGCGCCACAGATACGCAGTATTTT. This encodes CASSLGTSGSATDTQYF.

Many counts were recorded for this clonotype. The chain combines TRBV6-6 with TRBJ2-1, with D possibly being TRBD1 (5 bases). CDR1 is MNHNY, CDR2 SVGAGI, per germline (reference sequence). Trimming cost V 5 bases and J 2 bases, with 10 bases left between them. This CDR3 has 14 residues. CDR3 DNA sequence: TGTGCCAGCAGTCCAGGGAACCCCTACAATGAGCAGTTCTTC. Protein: CASSPGNPYNEQFF.